Sequencing of this T cell receptor beta chain was carried out in a study of CD8+ T cells in alopecia areata. The ends were cut back, 0 bases at V and 4 bases at J, with 7 bases in the middle. Germline V gene data show CDR1 as SGDLS and CDR2 as YYNGEE. This CDR3 has 14 amino acids. Extracted RNA was reverse transcribed, and the resulting cDNA served as sequencing template. Profiling relied on immunoSEQ multiplex PCR, and the TCRdb table lists in-frame clones only, not all of them. The repertoire holds 90,000 to 100,000 clones, approximately 42% seen once, with around 1.4% in the top ten. This clone was detected a few times.

The clonotype comes from a human donor with alopecia areata. V usage is TRBV9 and J usage is TRBJ2-2; D not resolved. Material for sequencing was CD4+ T cells sorted from blood. The CDR3 bases are TGTGCCAGCAGCGTAGGTACCTTCACCGGGGAGCTGTTTTTT. Its protein product is CASSVGTFTGELFF.